The clone carrying this TCR beta chain came up a few times. Regions amplified from RNA transcripts were the TCR beta CDR3 regions. Primed by the HTBI set, a first-round RT-PCR was run on the TCR CDR3. TCRdb re-called the multiplex PCR reads with MiXCR, one entry per CDR3 protein. The sample lists roughly 130,000 distinct CDR3 sequences, 22% occurring once. Germline V lookup: CDR1 SEHNR, CDR2 FQNEAQ (reference sequence). The CDR3 is 15 residues long. The V gene end was trimmed by 5 bases and the J gene end by 7 bases; junction bases not matched to a gene: 5. The sample comes from a study of T cells in Graves' hyperthyroidism and ophthalmopathy. Study in general: Initial diagnosis, before any treatment, was when peripheral blood was collected.

Investigators excluded patients with uncontrolled infection, other autoimmune disease, pregnancy or lactation. Blood dates from first hyperthyroidism diagnosis, before any ophthalmopathy symptoms. The chain employs TRBV7-9 and TRBJ2-7; the match to TRBD2 covers 16 bases. Input material: blood. The sequence came from a woman aged 45-65 years with Graves' hyperthyroidism that later progressed to Graves' ophthalmopathy. The chain's CDR3 is CASSLGLAGGLEQYF. CDR3 DNA sequence: TGTGCCAGCAGCCTGGGACTAGCGGGAGGGCTTGAGCAGTACTTC.